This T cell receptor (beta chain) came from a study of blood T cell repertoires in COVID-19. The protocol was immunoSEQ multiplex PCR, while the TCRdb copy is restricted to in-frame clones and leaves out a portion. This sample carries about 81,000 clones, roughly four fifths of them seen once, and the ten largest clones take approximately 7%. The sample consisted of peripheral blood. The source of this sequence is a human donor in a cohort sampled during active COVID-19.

The chain's CDR3 is CASSEDGATNEKLFF. The CDR3 DNA reads TGTGCCAGCAGTGAAGACGGAGCAACTAATGAAAAACTGTTTTTT. The rearrangement links TRBV6-1 to TRBJ1-4; D not resolved. The V gene lost 1 base and the J gene lost 0 bases, with 6 bases spanning the gap. This CDR3 is built from 15 residues. Germline assignment: CDR1 MNHNS and CDR2 SASEGT.